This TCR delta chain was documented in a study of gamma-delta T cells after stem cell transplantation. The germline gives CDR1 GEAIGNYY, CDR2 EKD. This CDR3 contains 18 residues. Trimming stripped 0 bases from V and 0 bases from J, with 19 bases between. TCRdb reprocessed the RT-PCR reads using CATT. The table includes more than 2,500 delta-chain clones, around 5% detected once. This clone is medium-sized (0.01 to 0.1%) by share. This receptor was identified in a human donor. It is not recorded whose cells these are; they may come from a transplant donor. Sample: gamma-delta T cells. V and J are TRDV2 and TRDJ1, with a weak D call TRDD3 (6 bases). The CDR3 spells CACDTVGLGTPYTDKLIF. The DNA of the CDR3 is TGTGCCTGTGACACCGTAGGCCTGGGGACTCCGTACACCGATAAACTCATCTTT.